This is a list of T cell receptor beta chains from one sample in a study of T cell repertoires in cytomegalovirus infection. Each CDR3 protein gets one entry after TCRdb re-called the reads with MiXCR. The sample has roughly 800,000 distinct CDR3 sequences, approximately 32% seen once; the top ten hold roughly 13%. Antigens of these TCRs are unknown. The sample consisted of cultured CD8+ T cells from PBMCs, taken from culture after CMV antigen stimulation. The source of these receptors is a human donor in good health (CMV status not recorded). Some clones in this sample may be carry-over from other donors' samples. The CDR3 runs from the conserved cysteine through the conserved F or W. D genes are given only for firm matches. Clone size is given for some rows only: seen once, a few or many times, or a class if the clone is expanded.

j_gene,abundance,d_gene,v_gene,CDR3nt,CDR3aa
TRBJ2-3,-,-,TRBV27,TGTGCCAGCAGTTTCCCCTCGGGGGATGGCACAGATACGCAGTATTTT,CASSFPSGDGTDTQYF
TRBJ2-1,-,-,TRBV12-3/TRBV12-4,TGTGCCAGCACCAGGCTAGGGGTCAATGAGCAGTTCTTC,CASTRLGVNEQFF
TRBJ2-1,-,TRBD1,TRBV29-1,TGCAGCGTTCTCGACCGGGACAGGGTTAATGAGCAGTTCTTC,CSVLDRDRVNEQFF
TRBJ2-3,-,-,TRBV7-7,TGTGCTAGCAGCGAGAATTTAAGGCGAACAGATACGCAGTATTTT,CASSENLRRTDTQYF
TRBJ2-7,-,TRBD1,TRBV10-2,TGCGCCAGCAGTGAGTCTGTACAGGGGGCCTACGAGCAGTACTTC,CASSESVQGAYEQYF
TRBJ2-6,-,-,TRBV7-2,TGTGCCAGCAGTGAGATAGCCCCTACTCTCTCTGGGGCCAACGTCCTGACTTTC,CASSEIAPTLSGANVLTF
TRBJ1-6,many,TRBD1,TRBV6-1,TGTGCCAGCAGTTTGGTTTTTCCGGGACAGCGGTACTCCTATAATTCACCCCTCCACTTT,CASSLVFPGQRYSYNSPLHF
TRBJ1-5,-,-,TRBV6-1,TGTGCCAGCAACCCGGGAGTCTTTCAGCCCCAGCATTTT,CASNPGVFQPQHF
TRBJ1-4,many,-,TRBV20-1,TGCAGTGCTAGAGAAAAAATTGGACAGTTGGAACTGTTTTTT,CSAREKIGQLELFF
TRBJ2-7,few,-,TRBV12-3/TRBV12-4,TGTGCCAGCAGTCCAGGGGCTTCGTCCGAGCAGTACTTC,CASSPGASSEQYF
TRBJ2-5,-,-,TRBV7-8,TGTGCCAGCAGCTTAAAGGCAGGTCAAGAGACCCAGTACTTC,CASSLKAGQETQYF
TRBJ1-1,-,TRBD1,TRBV7-2,TGTGCCAGCAGCTTCCCCAGGGGGGCCACTGAAGCTTTCTTT,CASSFPRGATEAFF
TRBJ2-1,-,TRBD2,TRBV28,TGTGCCAGCAGTTCTCTAGCGGGGGGCGTGTACAATGAGCAGTTCTTC,CASSSLAGGVYNEQFF
TRBJ2-7,few,TRBD1,TRBV12-3/TRBV12-4,TGTGCCAGCAGTTTAGTTGCGACAGGGACCTACGAGCAGTACTTC,CASSLVATGTYEQYF
TRBJ1-5,few,-,TRBV6-1,TGTGCCAGCAGTGAAGATCACGGCGGATACAATCAGCCCCAGCATTTT,CASSEDHGGYNQPQHF
TRBJ1-5,-,-,TRBV4-1,TGCGCCAGCAGCCAAGGGTACAGGGCCGGCGCGCCCCAACATTTT,CASSQGYRAGAPQHF
TRBJ2-3,few,TRBD2,TRBV7-6,TGTGCCAGTAGGACTAGCGGGGGCACAGATACGCAGTATTTT,CASRTSGGTDTQYF
TRBJ1-2,-,TRBD1,TRBV10-3,TGTGCCATCAGAACCATCCTTGAGACAGGGACTTTGAACTATGGCTACACCTTC,CAIRTILETGTLNYGYTF
TRBJ2-1,few,TRBD1,TRBV6-1,TGTGCCAGCAGTGTCGGGACAGCCTACAATGAGCAGTTCTTC,CASSVGTAYNEQFF
TRBJ1-4,-,TRBD1,TRBV11-2,TGTGCCAGCAGCTTAGATGGGACAGGGATTTGGAATGAAAAACTGTTTTTT,CASSLDGTGIWNEKLFF
TRBJ2-1,-,TRBD2,TRBV12-3/TRBV12-4,TGTGCCAGCAGACCTTCTAGCGGGGGGGCCGACAATGAGCAGTTCTTC,CASRPSSGGADNEQFF
TRBJ2-1,-,TRBD1,TRBV7-9,TGTGCCAGCAGCTTGGACAGGGGACGCCTCGAGCAGTTCTTC,CASSLDRGRLEQFF
TRBJ2-5,many,-,TRBV6-2/TRBV6-3,TGTGCCAGCAGTTATGGACCTGAAGAGACCCAGTACTTC,CASSYGPEETQYF
TRBJ2-1,few,TRBD2,TRBV20-1,TGCAGTGCTAGTCCCGGGACTAGCGGGGGGCCGCCTTACAATGAGCAGTTCTTC,CSASPGTSGGPPYNEQFF
TRBJ2-5,-,-,TRBV2,TGTGCCAGGGGAGGGGGCGAGACCCAGTACTTC,CARGGGETQYF
TRBJ2-6,-,TRBD1,TRBV15,TGTGCCACCAGCGGGGAGGGACAGGGGGCCACTGGGGCCAACGTCCTGACTTTC,CATSGEGQGATGANVLTF
TRBJ1-2,-,TRBD1,TRBV6-5,TGTGCCAGCAGGCGAGGGGCAGGGGGTAACCTGGGCTACACCTTC,CASRRGAGGNLGYTF
TRBJ1-1,few,-,TRBV5-8,TGTGCCAGCAGCTTGGGGACAGACCCCACTGAAGCTTTCTTT,CASSLGTDPTEAFF
TRBJ2-1,-,TRBD2,TRBV12-3/TRBV12-4,TGTGCCAGCAGTCCTCTCATCGGGGCGGGGGATTACAATGAGCAGTTCTTC,CASSPLIGAGDYNEQFF
TRBJ2-2,-,-,TRBV6-2/TRBV6-3,TGTGCCAGCAGTCCGACTCTGGCGAGGAACACCGGGGAGCTGTTTTTT,CASSPTLARNTGELFF
TRBJ2-1,-,-,TRBV6-5,TGTGCCAGCAGTTACTCGATAGAAGGATCTGAGCAGTTCTTC,CASSYSIEGSEQFF
TRBJ2-1,-,-,TRBV19,TGTGCCAGTAGTATAGCTCGACAGCTCAATGAGCAGTTCTTC,CASSIARQLNEQFF
TRBJ2-1,-,TRBD2,TRBV12-3/TRBV12-4,TGTGCCAGCAGTTTACTAGCGGGGGATTTCGATGAGCAGTTCTTC,CASSLLAGDFDEQFF
TRBJ2-5,-,TRBD2,TRBV5-1,TGCGCCAGCAGCTTAAAGCCTGGACTAGCGGGGGAAGAGACCCAGTACTTC,CASSLKPGLAGEETQYF
TRBJ1-4,few,-,TRBV19,TGTGCCAGTAGGGTGGGGGGCCCTAATGAAAAACTGTTTTTT,CASRVGGPNEKLFF
TRBJ2-3,-,TRBD2,TRBV7-9,TGTGCCACCCATGGGGGGGTCGATACGCAGTATTTT,CATHGGVDTQYF
TRBJ2-1,few,-,TRBV19,TGTGCCAGTAGTATAGTAGCAGTTAGCTCCTACAATGAGCAGTTCTTC,CASSIVAVSSYNEQFF
TRBJ1-5,few,-,TRBV4-2,TGTGCCAGCAGCCAAGAGTTTCAGCGCAATCAGCCCCAGCATTTT,CASSQEFQRNQPQHF
TRBJ1-2,few,-,TRBV7-9,TGTGCCAGCAGCTTGGTGGACAGTTGGTGGATCTATGGCTACACCTTC,CASSLVDSWWIYGYTF
TRBJ2-3,-,TRBD2,TRBV7-4,TGTGCCAGCAGGGTCGGGGGGGAGCCGACAGATACGCAGTATTTT,CASRVGGEPTDTQYF
TRBJ2-1,-,-,TRBV6-8,TGTGCCAGCAGTTTGGGCACTAAAAGGAATGAGCAGTTCTTC,CASSLGTKRNEQFF